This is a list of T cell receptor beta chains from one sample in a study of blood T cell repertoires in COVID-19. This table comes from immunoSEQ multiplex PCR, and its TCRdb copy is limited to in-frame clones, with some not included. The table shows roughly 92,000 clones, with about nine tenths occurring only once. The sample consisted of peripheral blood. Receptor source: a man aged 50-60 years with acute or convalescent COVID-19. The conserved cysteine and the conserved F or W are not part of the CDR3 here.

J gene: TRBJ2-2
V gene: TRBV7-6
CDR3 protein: ASSLANRVNTGELF

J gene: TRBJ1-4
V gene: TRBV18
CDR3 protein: ASSGWTGDNEKLF

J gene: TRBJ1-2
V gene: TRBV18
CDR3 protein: ASSPRQYDYGYT

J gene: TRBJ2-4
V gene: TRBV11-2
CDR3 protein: ASGLGIAKNIQY

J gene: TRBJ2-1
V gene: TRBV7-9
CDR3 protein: ASSPTGVYNEQF

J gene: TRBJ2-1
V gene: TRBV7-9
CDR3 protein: ASSSSGTSGYNEQF

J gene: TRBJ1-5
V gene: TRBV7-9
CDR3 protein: ASSLGTGKHQPQH

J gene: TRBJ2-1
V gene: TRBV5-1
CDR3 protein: ASSLVVGDNEQF

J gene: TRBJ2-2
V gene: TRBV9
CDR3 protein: ASSAQGSGELF

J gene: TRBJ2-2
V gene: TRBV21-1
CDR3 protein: ASRGTSGVPPHDTGELF

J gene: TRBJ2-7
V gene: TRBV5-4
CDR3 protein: ASSGGLAGGSLDEQY

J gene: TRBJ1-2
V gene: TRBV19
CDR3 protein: ASSIDLGAYGYT

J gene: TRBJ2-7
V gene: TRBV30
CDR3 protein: AWSVSRSGGSYEQY

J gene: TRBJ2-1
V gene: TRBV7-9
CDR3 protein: ASSFWTGTYNEQF

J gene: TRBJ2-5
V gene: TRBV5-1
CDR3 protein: ASSFGLAGGGQETQY

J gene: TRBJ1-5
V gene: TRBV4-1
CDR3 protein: ASSQDQVINQPQH

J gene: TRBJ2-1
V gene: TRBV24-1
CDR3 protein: ATSDIKAGTLSEQF

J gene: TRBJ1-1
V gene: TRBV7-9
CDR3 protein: ASSLSTGVGSEAF

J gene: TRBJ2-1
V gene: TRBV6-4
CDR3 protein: ASSDSGLGVHEQF

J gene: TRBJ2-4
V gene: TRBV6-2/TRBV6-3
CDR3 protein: ASSSDVDSVGNIQY

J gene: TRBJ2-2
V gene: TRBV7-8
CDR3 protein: ASSLAGTSDVGELF

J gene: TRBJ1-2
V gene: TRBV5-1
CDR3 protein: ASSLAAGGNYGYT

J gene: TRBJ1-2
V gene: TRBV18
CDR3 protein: ASSPPGQGMYGYT

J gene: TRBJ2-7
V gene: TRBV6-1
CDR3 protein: ASREDFTLPNYEQY

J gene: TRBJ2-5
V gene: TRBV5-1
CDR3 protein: ASSSGTGVEETQY

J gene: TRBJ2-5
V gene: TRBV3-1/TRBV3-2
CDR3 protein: ASSSRTSGSGETQY

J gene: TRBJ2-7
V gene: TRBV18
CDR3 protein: ASSSTNYQQY

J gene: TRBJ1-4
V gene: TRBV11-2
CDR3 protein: ASSIMTGAATNEKLF

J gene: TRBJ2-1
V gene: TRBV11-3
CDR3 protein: AASASGRFEQF

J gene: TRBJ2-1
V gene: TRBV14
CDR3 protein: ASSPPGGSSYNEQF

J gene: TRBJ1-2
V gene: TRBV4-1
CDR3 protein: ASSQGARDYGYT

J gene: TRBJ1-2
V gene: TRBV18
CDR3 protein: ASSLMGQANYGYT

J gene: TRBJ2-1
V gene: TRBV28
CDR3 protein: ASSPGGTAYNEQF

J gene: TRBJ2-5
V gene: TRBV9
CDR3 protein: ASSATSGRGETQY

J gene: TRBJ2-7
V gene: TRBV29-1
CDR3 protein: SVQYSYEQY

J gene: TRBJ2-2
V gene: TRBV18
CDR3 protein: ASSLTGNTGELF

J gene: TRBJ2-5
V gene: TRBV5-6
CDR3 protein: ASSLGGNQETQY

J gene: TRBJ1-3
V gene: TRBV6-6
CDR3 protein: ASNRGTSGNTIY

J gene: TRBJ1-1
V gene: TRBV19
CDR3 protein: ASSIGPRAF

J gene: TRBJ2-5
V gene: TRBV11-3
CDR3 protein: ASSLSTGKETQY

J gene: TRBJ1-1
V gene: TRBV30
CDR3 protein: AGEVNTEAF